One and the same sample provided the 10 T cell receptor beta chains below, sequenced in a study of CD8+CD57+ T cells in acquired aplastic anemia. According to the study, genomic DNA was the template for TCR beta VDJ and CDR3 profiling. TCRdb analysed the reads with MiXCR anew, one entry per CDR3 protein. The sample has 150,000 to 180,000 distinct CDR3 sequences, about 48% seen once. Previously, flow cytometry had revealed CD8+CD57+ cell expansion in the patients chosen for sequencing. Sequencing was carried out using sorted CD4+, CD8+, or CD8+CD57+ T cells (not recorded which) from PBMCs. The origin of the receptors is a human donor with aplastic anemia.

Ten or more counts support this clonotype. The rearrangement uses TRBV2 and TRBJ2-5; the D gene is possibly TRBD1 (5 bases). Germline assignment: CDR1 SNHLY and CDR2 FYNNEI. This CDR3 contains 12 residues. V gave up 8 bases and J gave up 5 bases, with 12 bases separating them. CDR3 sequence reads: CASEKGSETQYF. In DNA form, the CDR3 reads TGTGCCAGCGAGAAGGGGTCGGAGACCCAGTACTTC.

The sample holds many counts of this clonotype. The V and J genes are TRBV19 and TRBJ1-5; D is undetermined. Germline V gene data show CDR1 as LNHDA and CDR2 as SQIVND (reference sequence). The CDR3 contains 12 residues. Trimming removed 4 bases at V and 8 bases at J, with 9 bases between. CDR3 sequence: CASSRAEEPQHF. As DNA, the CDR3 is TGTGCCAGTAGTAGGGCCGAGGAGCCCCAGCATTTT.

The V call is TRBV11-2, the J call TRBJ2-3; D unclear. Germline V CDR1 and CDR2: SGHAT, FQNNGV. V gave up 5 bases and J gave up 3 bases, with 15 bases separating them. This CDR3 is 15 amino acids long. The DNA of the CDR3 is TGTGCCAGCAGCCCCTACTCAATGGCGACAGATACGCAGTATTTT. Protein product: CASSPYSMATDTQYF.

This clonotype has a count of ten or more. The chain has TRBV7-8 and TRBJ2-5; D possibly corresponds to TRBD2 (5 bases). Germline CDR1 reads SGHVS; CDR2 reads FQNEAQ. V was shortened by 5 bases and J by 1 base, with 11 bases between the two germline ends. CDR3 length equals 14 residues. The CDR3 DNA is TGTGCCAGCAGCCCTAAGCGGATCCAAGAGACCCAGTACTTC. Translated: CASSPKRIQETQYF.

The rearrangement uses TRBV4-2 and TRBJ2-1, with TRBD2 matching 12 bases. Germline-derived CDR1 and CDR2 are LGHNA and YNFKEQ. The CDR3 is 17 residues long. Trimming took 1 base from V and 7 from J; bases not matched to a gene: 8. The CDR3 bases are TGTGCCAGCAGCCAAGCACAACTAGCGGGGGGCGGAAATGAGCAGTTCTTC. It codes for CASSQAQLAGGGNEQFF.

This chain links TRBV19 with TRBJ2-3, with TRBD1 identical over 8 bases. CDR1 is LNHDA and CDR2 is SQIVND in the germline V gene (reference sequence). The V gene end was trimmed by 2 bases and the J gene end by 6 bases; junction bases not matched to a gene: 1. This CDR3 is 13 amino acids long. CDR3 protein: CASSIQGADTQYF. The CDR3 DNA is TGTGCCAGTAGTATACAGGGGGCGGATACGCAGTATTTT.

The chain recombines TRBV11-1 with TRBJ2-5, with 8 bases fitting TRBD2. Germline V CDR1 and CDR2: SGHAT, FQDESV (reference sequence). Trimming removed 2 bases from V and 2 bases from J; junction bases left unmatched: 4. This CDR3 contains 15 residues. CDR3 protein: CASSLSTSGQETQYF. CDR3 coding DNA: TGTGCCAGCAGCTTAAGCACTAGCGGACAAGAGACCCAGTACTTC. Supplemented by reference TRBV11-1 and TRBJ2-5, the full variable domain reads EAEVAQSPRYKITEKSQAVAFWCDPISGHATLYWYRQILGQGPELLVQFQDESVVDDSQLPKDRFSAERLKGVDSTLKIQPAELGDSAMYLCASSLSTSGQETQYFGPGTRLLVL.

The rearrangement links TRBV20-1 to TRBJ2-7, with D possibly called TRBD1 or TRBD2 (5 bases each). The CDR3 extends over 17 amino acids. Germline V gene lookup returns CDR1 DFQATT and CDR2 SNEGSKA (reference sequence). The ends were cut back, 1 base at V and 0 bases at J, with 19 bases in the middle. The CDR3 nucleotides read TGCAGTGCTAGAGTTGGTTACGGGGCGGATAGCTCCTACGAGCAGTACTTC. Protein sequence: CSARVGYGADSSYEQYF.

The rearrangement links TRBV5-1 to TRBJ2-3, with TRBD2 identical over 9 bases. From germline, CDR1 is SGHRS and CDR2 YFSETQ. With V trimmed by 4 bases and J by 7 bases, 7 bases remained unmatched. The CDR3 loop spans 14 amino acids. The chain's CDR3 is CASSQTSGVHTQYF. The CDR3 DNA sequence: TGCGCCAGCAGCCAGACTAGCGGCGTACATACGCAGTATTTT.

The rearrangement joins TRBV6-1 to TRBJ2-7, with D perhaps given as TRBD1 or TRBD2 (5 bases each). The CDR3 is made up of 14 amino acids. The V gene's germline CDR1 is MNHNS and CDR2 SASEGT. V dropped 8 bases and J dropped 0 bases, with 14 bases sitting between them. The CDR3 is CASQTAGSSYEQYF. The CDR3 DNA sequence: TGTGCCAGCCAGACGGCAGGGAGCTCCTACGAGCAGTACTTC.